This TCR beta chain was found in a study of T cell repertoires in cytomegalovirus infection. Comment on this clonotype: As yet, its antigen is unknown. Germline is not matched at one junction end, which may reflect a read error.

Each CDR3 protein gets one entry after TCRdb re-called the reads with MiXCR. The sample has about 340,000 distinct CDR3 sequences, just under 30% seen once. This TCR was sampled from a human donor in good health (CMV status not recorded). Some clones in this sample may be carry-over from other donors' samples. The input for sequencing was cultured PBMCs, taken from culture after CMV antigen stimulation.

The CDR3, as DNA: TGTGCCAGCAGAACCAGCGGGGCCAGCACAGATGCGCAGTATTTT. Its translation is CASRTSGASTDAQYF. J is TRBJ2-3 and V is TRBV6-2 or TRBV6-3, with 7 bases identical to TRBD2. The CDR3 extends over 15 amino acids. Germline V gives CDR1 MNHEY, CDR2 SVGEGT.